The 25 T cell receptor beta chains listed next were all sequenced from one sample in a study of regulatory dendritic cells for organ transplantation. CFSE-labeled sorted T cells met regulatory or mature dendritic cells for under 6 days. Data came from immunoSEQ multiplex PCR; TCRdb stores just in-frame clones and leaves some out. The sample holds about 21,000 clones; 65% to 90% are singletons and the top ten take 0.25% to 0.3%. No antigen has been identified for these receptors. The sequenced sample consisted of naive CD4+ T cells from blood cultured with dendritic cells. Noted subset: CD45RA+ naive T cells. The receptors originated from a human donor in good health.

This clone was seen a handful of times. This sequence joins TRBV11-2 and TRBJ1-4; 9 nucleotides line up with TRBD1. The CDR3 has 16 amino acids. Germline trimming cut 1 base from V and 4 bases from J; bases unmatched to any gene: 4. CDR1 is SGHAT and CDR2 is FQNNGV in the germline V gene. The CDR3 DNA reads TGTGCCAGCAGCTTAGGGGACAGGGCGATTAATGAAAAACTGTTTTTT. As protein: CASSLGDRAINEKLFF.

This chain uses TRBV2 with TRBJ2-4; 7 bases fit TRBD2. The CDR3 runs to 17 residues. After removal of 6 bases from V and 0 bases from J, the junction contained 11 bases not matched to a gene. Germline V CDR1 and CDR2: SNHLY, FYNNEI. The CDR3 nucleotides read TGTGCCAGCAGGGAGCCGGGACTAAGATTAGCCAAAAACATTCAGTACTTC. Its protein is CASREPGLRLAKNIQYF.

CDR3 DNA sequence: TGTGCCAGCAGTGTAGACACTGAAGCTTTCTTT. Translation gives CASSVDTEAFF. The gene calls are TRBV6-6 and TRBJ1-1; D ambiguous. The CDR3 totals 11 residues. The V and J ends lost 5 bases and 3 bases respectively, with 4 bases between them. CDR1 is MNHNY, CDR2 SVGAGI, per germline (reference sequence).

The chain links TRBV28 to TRBJ2-5, with D perhaps given as TRBD1 or TRBD2 (7 bases each). The J call is doubtful: the DNA matches TRBJ2-7 better. The CDR3 consists of 13 residues. Germline values: CDR1 MDHEN, CDR2 SYDVKM. The CDR3 here is CASSLGGGHEQYF. CDR3 bases: TGTGCCAGCAGCCTGGGAGGGGGCCACGAGCAGTACTTC.

The chain has TRBV28 and TRBJ2-7, with D maybe TRBD2 (6 bases). The V and J ends lost 4 bases and 6 bases respectively, with 16 bases between them. Germline CDR1 and CDR2: MDHEN and SYDVKM. This CDR3 is built from 14 residues. The CDR3, as DNA: TGTGCCAGCAGTTCCTACGGGAGAGTAGGCGAGCAGTACTTC. It codes for CASSSYGRVGEQYF.

V gene TRBV6-1 combines with J gene TRBJ2-1; 8 bases are a match to TRBD2. This CDR3 is 14 amino acids long. CDR1 and CDR2 from the germline V gene are MNHNS and SASEGT. The junction had 2 bases not matched to a gene; V was cut back by 7 bases and J by 0 bases. The CDR3 nucleotides are TGTGCCAGCACTCGGGGGGGCTCCTACAATGAGCAGTTCTTC. This encodes CASTRGGSYNEQFF.

This clone has more than one count but fewer than ten. The chain uses TRBV28 and TRBJ1-6, with D perhaps TRBD1 (6 bases). The ends were cut back, 6 bases at V and 11 bases at J, with 14 bases in the middle. CDR3 length: 13 amino acids. Per the germline V gene, CDR1 is MDHEN and CDR2 is SYDVKM. CDR3 region: CASSPTGRAPLHF. CDR3 bases: TGTGCCAGCAGCCCCACAGGGAGGGCACCCCTCCACTTT.

The chain links TRBV28 to TRBJ1-1, with 9 positions matching TRBD1. The junction had 10 bases not matched to a gene; V was cut back by 5 bases and J by 6 bases. The CDR3 runs 15 residues. Germline V gene data show CDR1 as MDHEN and CDR2 as SYDVKM. This CDR3 reads CASSQQGAGSAEAFF. The DNA of the CDR3 is TGTGCCAGCAGTCAACAGGGGGCTGGATCGGCTGAAGCTTTCTTT.

The CDR3, as DNA: TGTGCCAGCAGCTTTGCGTTAGTCCAAGAGACCCAGTACTTC. This gives the protein CASSFALVQETQYF. The chain combines TRBV7-2 with TRBJ2-5; D is ambiguous. V was trimmed by 3 bases and J by 1 base, leaving 9 bases between them. Germline V gives CDR1 SGHTA, CDR2 FQGNSA. CDR3 length equals 14 residues.

The CDR3 DNA reads TGTGCCAGTAGTATAGGACTAGCGGGAGTTGTTTCCTACGAGCAGTACTTC. Protein sequence: CASSIGLAGVVSYEQYF. The chain links TRBV19 to TRBJ2-7; 12 bases map to TRBD2. The CDR3 has 17 amino acids. V gave up 1 base and J gave up 1 base; unmatched junction bases: 5. The V gene's germline CDR1 is LNHDA and CDR2 SQIVND (reference sequence).

The V gene is TRBV7-8, the J gene TRBJ2-7; 9 bases are shared with TRBD1. CDR1 and CDR2 (germline): SGHVS, FQNEAQ. This CDR3 contains 14 residues. The V segment lost 4 bases and the J segment 4 bases; nucleotides outside the gene matches: 5. CDR3: CASSSYRGRYEQYF. CDR3 nucleotide sequence: TGTGCCAGCAGCTCCTACAGGGGGCGTTACGAGCAGTACTTC.

This chain links TRBV19 with TRBJ1-1; D possibly corresponds to TRBD1 (6 bases). In germline, CDR1 is LNHDA, CDR2 SQIVND (reference sequence). The CDR3 contains 15 residues. V was cut by 7 bases and J by 0 bases, with 15 bases left in between. CDR3 amino acids: CASTARQVLNTEAFF. DNA for the CDR3: TGTGCCAGTACTGCTAGACAGGTGCTGAACACTGAAGCTTTCTTT.

The chain employs TRBV30 and TRBJ2-1; possibly TRBD1 or TRBD2 for D (5 bases each). The CDR3 spans 12 residues. Germline V CDR1 and CDR2: GTSNPN, SVGIG (reference sequence). Trimming took 1 base from V and 10 from J, leaving 11 bases between them. CDR3: CAWSGRGDEQFF. The DNA of the CDR3 is TGTGCCTGGAGTGGTAGAGGGGACGAGCAGTTCTTC.

This clone has just a few counts. The chain is built from TRBV9 and TRBJ2-7, with D uncertain. CDR1 and CDR2 from the germline V gene are SGDLS and YYNGEE. The V and J ends lost 1 base and 0 bases respectively, with 8 bases between them. The CDR3 has 14 residues. This chain's CDR3 is CASSVQSHSYEQYF. The CDR3, as DNA: TGTGCCAGCAGCGTACAGTCTCACTCCTACGAGCAGTACTTC. The complete variable domain, with remaining parts taken from reference TRBV9 and TRBJ2-7, reads DSGVTQTPKHLITATGQRVTLRCSPRSGDLSVYWYQQSLDQGLQFLIQYYNGEERAKGNILERFSAQQFPDLHSELNLSSLELGDSALYFCASSVQSHSYEQYFGPGTRLTVT.

The sample holds a few counts of this clone. The chain recombines TRBV4-1 with TRBJ1-5; the D is unclear. The germline V gene encodes CDR1 MGHRA and CDR2 YSYEKL. V lost 3 bases, J lost 5 bases, and 11 bases lay in between. The CDR3 is 14 residues long. The CDR3 DNA is TGCGCCAGCAGCCAGGTACCCGTAGATCAGCCCCAGCATTTT. It is translated as CASSQVPVDQPQHF.

This rearrangement joins TRBV7-6 to TRBJ1-3; D uncertain. The CDR3 has 16 residues. The ends were cut back, 5 bases at V and 0 bases at J, with 14 bases in the middle. From germline, CDR1 is SGHVS and CDR2 FNYEAQ. The CDR3 loop is CASSPGYLRSGNTIYF. The DNA of the CDR3 is TGTGCCAGCAGCCCGGGATACCTTCGCTCTGGAAACACCATATATTTT.

This chain links TRBV19 with TRBJ2-5; the D call may be TRBD1 or TRBD2 (7 bases each). CDR1 and CDR2 (germline): LNHDA, SQIVND (reference sequence). The V end lost 3 bases, the J end lost 1 base, and 12 bases lay between the germline ends. The CDR3 totals 15 residues. CDR3 protein: CASSIGGTAQETQYF. The DNA of the CDR3 is TGTGCCAGTAGTATCGGGGGGACAGCCCAAGAGACCCAGTACTTC.

This sequence joins TRBV27 and TRBJ1-2; 10 nucleotides match TRBD1. This CDR3 spans 15 amino acids. Germline CDR1 MNHEY, CDR2 SMNVEV (reference sequence). Losses at the gene ends were 8 bases for V and 5 bases for J; bases not matched to a gene: 11. CDR3 in DNA: TGTGCCAGCCACGGGAGGAAGGGACAGGGGTATGGCTACACCTTC. Translated, it gives CASHGRKGQGYGYTF.

This chain links TRBV9 with TRBJ2-2; D remains unclear. The germline V gene encodes CDR1 SGDLS and CDR2 YYNGEE. The V and J ends lost 0 bases and 4 bases respectively, with 10 bases between them. The length of the CDR3 is 15 residues. CDR3 sequence (DNA): TGTGCCAGCAGCGTAGCTGGGTTCAGCACCGGGGAGCTGTTTTTT. Residues: CASSVAGFSTGELFF. Looking up the rest from reference TRBV9 and TRBJ2-2 gives the full variable domain: DSGVTQTPKHLITATGQRVTLRCSPRSGDLSVYWYQQSLDQGLQFLIQYYNGEERAKGNILERFSAQQFPDLHSELNLSSLELGDSALYFCASSVAGFSTGELFFGEGSRLTVL.

This clone came up once. The chain employs TRBV9 and TRBJ1-3, with D possibly matching TRBD1 (5 bases). V dropped 4 bases and J dropped 0 bases, with 14 bases sitting between them. The CDR3 is 16 amino acids. CDR1 and CDR2 from the germline V gene are SGDLS and YYNGEE. In DNA, the CDR3 is TGTGCCAGCAGCCCCCGGGGACTGAGCTCTGGAAACACCATATATTTT. It yields the protein CASSPRGLSSGNTIYF.

Comments on this clone: This sample also contains other DNA sequences that code for the same CDR3. The J gene is TRBJ2-1, the V gene TRBV20-1, with D tentatively TRBD1 (5 bases). Germline CDR1 is DFQATT and CDR2 is SNEGSKA (reference sequence). CDR3 length: 11 amino acids. With 5 bases removed from V and 6 bases from J, the gap between germline ends came to 8 bases. The CDR3 is CSASQGNEQFF. CDR3 sequence (DNA): TGCAGTGCTTCCCAGGGCAATGAGCAGTTCTTC.

The chain links TRBV7-2 to TRBJ1-1, with D maybe TRBD1 (5 bases). CDR3 size: 13 residues. The germline V and J ends were trimmed by 1 base and 8 bases, with 11 bases remaining between them. Germline V gene sequence: CDR1 SGHTA, CDR2 FQGNSA. As DNA, the CDR3 is TGTGCCAGCAGCTTAGGGGGGATTGGAGAAGCTTTCTTT. It encodes CASSLGGIGEAFF.

This chain uses TRBV10-3 with TRBJ2-3; 10 bases line up with TRBD1. After removal of 10 bases from V and 2 bases from J, the junction contained 15 bases not matched to a gene. Per the germline V gene, CDR1 is ENHRY and CDR2 is SYGVKD. This CDR3 region has 17 residues. The DNA of the CDR3 is TGTGCCACCGCACACGGGTCGGGACAGGGGCTCACAGATACGCAGTATTTT. This translates into CATAHGSGQGLTDTQYF.

Of note for this clone: The same CDR3 can be traced to other DNA sequences in this sample. V and J are TRBV6-1 and TRBJ1-1; no reliable D call. The CDR3 runs 13 residues. V dropped 4 bases and J dropped 7 bases, with 13 bases sitting between them. Germline V gives CDR1 MNHNS, CDR2 SASEGT. CDR3 nucleotide sequence: TGTGCCAGCAGTGGCTGGTCTCTCGATGAAGCTTTCTTT. Translating it yields CASSGWSLDEAFF.

V usage is TRBV12-5 and J usage is TRBJ1-2; D is possibly TRBD1 (5 bases). Trimming removed 1 base from V and 0 bases from J, with 9 bases in between. CDR1 LGHNT and CDR2 FRNRAP come from the germline V gene. This CDR3 contains 15 residues. The CDR3 nucleotides are TGTGCTAGTGGTTTGGGGGGCCCAGCTAACTATGGCTACACCTTC. Its protein is CASGLGGPANYGYTF. The whole variable domain, filled in from reference TRBV12-5 and TRBJ1-2, reads DARVTQTPRHKVTEMGQEVTMRCQPILGHNTVFWYRQTMMQGLELLAYFRNRAPLDDSGMPKDRFSAEMPDATLATLKIQPSEPRDSAVYFCASGLGGPANYGYTFGSGTRLTVV.